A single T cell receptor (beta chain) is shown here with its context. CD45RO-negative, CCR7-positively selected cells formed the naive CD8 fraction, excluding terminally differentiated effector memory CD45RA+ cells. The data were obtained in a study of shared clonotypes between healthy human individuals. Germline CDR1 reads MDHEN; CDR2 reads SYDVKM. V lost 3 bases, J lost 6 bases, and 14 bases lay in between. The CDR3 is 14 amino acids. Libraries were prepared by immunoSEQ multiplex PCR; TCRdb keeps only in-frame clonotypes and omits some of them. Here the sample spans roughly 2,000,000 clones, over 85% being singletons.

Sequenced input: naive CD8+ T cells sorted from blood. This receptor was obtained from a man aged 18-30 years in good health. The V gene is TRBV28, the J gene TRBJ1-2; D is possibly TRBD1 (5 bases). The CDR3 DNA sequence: TGTGCCAGCAGTTTTGAGGCAGGGACCAATGGCTACACCTTC. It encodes CASSFEAGTNGYTF.